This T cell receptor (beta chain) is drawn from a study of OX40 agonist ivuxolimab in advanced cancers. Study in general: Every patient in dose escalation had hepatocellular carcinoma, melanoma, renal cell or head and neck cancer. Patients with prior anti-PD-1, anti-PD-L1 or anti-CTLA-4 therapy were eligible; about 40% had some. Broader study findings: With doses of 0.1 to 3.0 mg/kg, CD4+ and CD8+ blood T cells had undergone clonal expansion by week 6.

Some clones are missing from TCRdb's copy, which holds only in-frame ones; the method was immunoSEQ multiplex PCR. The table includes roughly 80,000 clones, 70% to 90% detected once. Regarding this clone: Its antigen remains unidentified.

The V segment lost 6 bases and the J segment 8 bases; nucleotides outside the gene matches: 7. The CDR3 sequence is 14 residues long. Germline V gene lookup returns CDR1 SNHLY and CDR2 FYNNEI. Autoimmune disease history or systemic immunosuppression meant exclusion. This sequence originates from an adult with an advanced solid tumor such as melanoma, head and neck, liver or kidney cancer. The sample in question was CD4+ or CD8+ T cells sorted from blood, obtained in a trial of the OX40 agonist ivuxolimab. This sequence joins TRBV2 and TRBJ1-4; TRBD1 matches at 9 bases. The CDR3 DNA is TGTGCCAGCAGGGAGACAGGGGGTAGAGAAAAACTGTTTTTT. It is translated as CASRETGGREKLFF.